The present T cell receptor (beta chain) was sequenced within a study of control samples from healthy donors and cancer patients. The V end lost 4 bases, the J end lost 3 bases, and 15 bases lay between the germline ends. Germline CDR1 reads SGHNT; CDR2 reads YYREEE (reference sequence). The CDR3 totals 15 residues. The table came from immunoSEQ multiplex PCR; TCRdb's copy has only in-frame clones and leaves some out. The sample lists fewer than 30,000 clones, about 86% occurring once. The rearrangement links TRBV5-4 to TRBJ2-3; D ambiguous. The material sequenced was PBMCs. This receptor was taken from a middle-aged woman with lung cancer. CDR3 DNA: TGTGCCAGCAGCCTGGAGACGCTACTTACAGATACGCAGTATTTT. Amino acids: CASSLETLLTDTQYF.